This TCR beta chain is from a study of blood T cell repertoires in COVID-19. Study information: There were acute and convalescent COVID-19 samples, and they came from the United States, Italy and Spain.

Cohort 3 recovery required two negative PCRs, clearance, or symptom resolution. The repertoire was sequenced with immunoSEQ multiplex PCR; TCRdb's copy has only in-frame clones and lacks some. This table has around 170,000 clones, roughly 88% appearing once. This CDR3 is 17 amino acids long. The V segment lost 0 bases and the J segment 8 bases; nucleotides outside the gene matches: 11. Germline lookup yields CDR1 SGHRS and CDR2 YFSETQ. The sample was PBMCs or T cells enriched from blood (not recorded which). V and J are TRBV5-1 and TRBJ2-2; 9 bases match TRBD1. The sequence came from a woman between 18 and 30 years old who had recovered from COVID-19. The CDR3 DNA reads TGCGCCAGCAGCTTGGCCTCCCCGGGACAGGGCGCGGGGGAGCTGTTTTTT. Amino acid sequence: CASSLASPGQGAGELFF.